The clone carrying this T cell receptor (beta chain) showed up just a few times. The data stem from a study of T cells in Graves' hyperthyroidism and ophthalmopathy. RNA transcripts gave rise to amplified TCR beta CDR3 regions. First-round RT-PCR of the TCR CDR3 relied on the HTBI primer set. In TCRdb, the multiplex PCR reads were re-called with MiXCR into one record per CDR3 protein. This sample has about 640,000 distinct CDR3 sequences; around 20% occur once, and the top ten carry approximately 30%. The CDR3 spans 12 residues. V was clipped by 6 bases and J by 5 bases; unmatched bases: 0. The germline V gene encodes CDR1 SNHLY and CDR2 FYNNEI.

Sample: blood. The TCR originated in a man in his thirties or forties with Graves' ophthalmopathy. The chain recombines TRBV2 with TRBJ1-1; 10 nucleotides line up with TRBD1. This CDR3 reads CASRGQGTEAFF. The CDR3 DNA is TGTGCCAGCAGGGGACAGGGGACTGAAGCTTTCTTT.